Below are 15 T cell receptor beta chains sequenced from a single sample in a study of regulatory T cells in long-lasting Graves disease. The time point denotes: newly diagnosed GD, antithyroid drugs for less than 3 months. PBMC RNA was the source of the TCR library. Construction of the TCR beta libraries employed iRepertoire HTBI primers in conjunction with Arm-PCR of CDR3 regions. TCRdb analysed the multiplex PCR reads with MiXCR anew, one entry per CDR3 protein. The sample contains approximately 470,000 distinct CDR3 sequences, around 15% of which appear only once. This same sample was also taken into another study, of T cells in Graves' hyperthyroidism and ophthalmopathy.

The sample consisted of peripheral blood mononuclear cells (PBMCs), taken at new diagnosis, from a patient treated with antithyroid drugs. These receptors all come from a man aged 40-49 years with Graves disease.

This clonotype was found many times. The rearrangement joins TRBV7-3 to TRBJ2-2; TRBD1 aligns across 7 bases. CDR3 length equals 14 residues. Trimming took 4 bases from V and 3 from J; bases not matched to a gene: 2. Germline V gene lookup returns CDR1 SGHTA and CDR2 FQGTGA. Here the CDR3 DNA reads TGTGCCAGCAGCTCGACAGGGTACACCGGGGAGCTGTTTTTT. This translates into CASSSTGYTGELFF.

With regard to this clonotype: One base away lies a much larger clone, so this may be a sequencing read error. The CDR3 protein is CASSLDRTNEQFF. CDR3 DNA sequence: TGCGCCAGCAGCTTAGACAGAACCAATGAGCAGTTCTTC. The chain combines TRBV5-1 with TRBJ2-1; D perhaps matches TRBD1 (5 bases). Trimming shortened V by 2 bases and J by 6 bases, and 9 bases separated the two germline ends. The CDR3 is 13 residues long. The germline gives CDR1 SGHRS, CDR2 YFSETQ.

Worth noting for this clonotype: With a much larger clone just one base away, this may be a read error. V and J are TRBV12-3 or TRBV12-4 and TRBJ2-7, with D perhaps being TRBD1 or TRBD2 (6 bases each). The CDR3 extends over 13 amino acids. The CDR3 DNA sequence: TGTGCCAGCAGAGAGGGGGGCTCCTACAAGCAGTACTTC. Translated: CASREGGSYKQYF.

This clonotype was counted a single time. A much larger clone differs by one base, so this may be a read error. As DNA, the CDR3 is TGCAGTGCTGCGACAGGGGTCAATCAGCCCCAGCATTTT. Protein product: CSAATGVNQPQHF. The chain carries TRBV20-1 and TRBJ1-5, with 8 bases matching TRBD1. Unmatched junction bases numbered 3, after V lost 5 bases and J lost 3 bases. In germline, CDR1 is DFQATT, CDR2 SNEGSKA (reference sequence). The CDR3 spans 13 residues.

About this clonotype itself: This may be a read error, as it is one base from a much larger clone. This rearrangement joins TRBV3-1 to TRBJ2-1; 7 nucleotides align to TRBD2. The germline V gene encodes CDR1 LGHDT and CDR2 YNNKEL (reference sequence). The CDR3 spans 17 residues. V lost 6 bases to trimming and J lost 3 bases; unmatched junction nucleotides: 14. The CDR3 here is CASRPSSGRAYYNEQFF. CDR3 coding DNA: TGTGCCAGCAGACCCTCAAGTGGGAGGGCCTACTACAATGAGCAGTTCTTC.

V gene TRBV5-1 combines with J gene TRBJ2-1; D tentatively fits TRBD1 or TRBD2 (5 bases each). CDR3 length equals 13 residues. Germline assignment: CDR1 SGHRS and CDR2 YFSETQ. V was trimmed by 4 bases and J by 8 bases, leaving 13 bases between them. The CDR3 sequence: CASSTDSGDEQFF. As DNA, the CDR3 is TGCGCCAGCAGCACAGACAGCGGCGATGAGCAGTTCTTC.

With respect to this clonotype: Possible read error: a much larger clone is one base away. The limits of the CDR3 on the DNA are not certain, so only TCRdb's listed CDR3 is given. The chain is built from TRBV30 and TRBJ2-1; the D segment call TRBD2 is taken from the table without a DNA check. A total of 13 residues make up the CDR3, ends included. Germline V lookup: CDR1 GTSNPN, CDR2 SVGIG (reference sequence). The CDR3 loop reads CAWGSGNWNEQLF.

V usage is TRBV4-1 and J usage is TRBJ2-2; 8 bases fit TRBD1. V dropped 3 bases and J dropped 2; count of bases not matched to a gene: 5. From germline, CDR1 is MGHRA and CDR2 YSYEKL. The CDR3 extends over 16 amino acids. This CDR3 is CASSQLTGANTGELFF. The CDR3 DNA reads TGCGCCAGCAGCCAGTTGACAGGGGCCAACACCGGGGAGCTGTTTTTT.

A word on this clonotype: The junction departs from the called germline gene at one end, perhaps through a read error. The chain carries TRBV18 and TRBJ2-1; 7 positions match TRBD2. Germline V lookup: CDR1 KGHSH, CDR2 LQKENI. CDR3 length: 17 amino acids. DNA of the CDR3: TGTGTCAGCTCACCACTGGGGCTAGCGGCCTCCCACAATGAGCAGTTCTTC. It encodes CVSSPLGLAASHNEQFF.

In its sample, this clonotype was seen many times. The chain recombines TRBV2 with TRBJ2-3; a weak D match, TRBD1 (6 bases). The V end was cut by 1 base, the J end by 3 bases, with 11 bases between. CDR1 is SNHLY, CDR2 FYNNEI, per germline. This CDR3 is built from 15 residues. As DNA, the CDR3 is TGTGCCAGCAGTGAAGACAGGGACCAAACAGATACGCAGTATTTT. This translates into CASSEDRDQTDTQYF.

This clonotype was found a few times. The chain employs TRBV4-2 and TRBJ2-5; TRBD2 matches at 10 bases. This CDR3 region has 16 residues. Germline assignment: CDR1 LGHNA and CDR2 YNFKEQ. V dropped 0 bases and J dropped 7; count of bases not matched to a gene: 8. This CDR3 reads CASSQDSAGGGGTQYF. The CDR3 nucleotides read TGTGCCAGCAGCCAAGATTCAGCGGGAGGGGGTGGGACCCAGTACTTC.

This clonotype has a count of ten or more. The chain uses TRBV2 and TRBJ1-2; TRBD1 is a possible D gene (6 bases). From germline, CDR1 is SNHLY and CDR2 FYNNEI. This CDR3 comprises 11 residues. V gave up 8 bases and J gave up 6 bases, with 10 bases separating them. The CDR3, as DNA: TGTGCCAGCGTGGGGGCGCATGGCTACACCTTC. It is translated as CASVGAHGYTF.

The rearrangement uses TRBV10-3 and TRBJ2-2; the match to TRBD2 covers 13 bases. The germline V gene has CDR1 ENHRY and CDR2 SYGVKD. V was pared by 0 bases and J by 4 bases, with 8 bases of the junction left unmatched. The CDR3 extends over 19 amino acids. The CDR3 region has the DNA TGTGCCATCAGTGAGTCCCGGACTAGCGGGAGTGTTAGCACCGGGGAGCTGTTTTTT. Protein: CAISESRTSGSVSTGELFF.

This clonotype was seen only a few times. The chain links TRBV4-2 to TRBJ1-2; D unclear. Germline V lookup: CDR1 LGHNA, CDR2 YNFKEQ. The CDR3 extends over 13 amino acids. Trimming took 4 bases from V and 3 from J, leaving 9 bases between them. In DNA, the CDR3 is TGTGCCAGCAGCCCGTCGGCAGACTATGGCTACACCTTC. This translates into CASSPSADYGYTF.

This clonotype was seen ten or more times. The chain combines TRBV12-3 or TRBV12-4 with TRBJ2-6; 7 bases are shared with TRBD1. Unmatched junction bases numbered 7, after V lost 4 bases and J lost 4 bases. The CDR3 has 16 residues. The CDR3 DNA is TGTGCCAGCAGTTCCTCGACAGGGTTCGGGGCCAACGTCCTGACTTTC. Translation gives CASSSSTGFGANVLTF.